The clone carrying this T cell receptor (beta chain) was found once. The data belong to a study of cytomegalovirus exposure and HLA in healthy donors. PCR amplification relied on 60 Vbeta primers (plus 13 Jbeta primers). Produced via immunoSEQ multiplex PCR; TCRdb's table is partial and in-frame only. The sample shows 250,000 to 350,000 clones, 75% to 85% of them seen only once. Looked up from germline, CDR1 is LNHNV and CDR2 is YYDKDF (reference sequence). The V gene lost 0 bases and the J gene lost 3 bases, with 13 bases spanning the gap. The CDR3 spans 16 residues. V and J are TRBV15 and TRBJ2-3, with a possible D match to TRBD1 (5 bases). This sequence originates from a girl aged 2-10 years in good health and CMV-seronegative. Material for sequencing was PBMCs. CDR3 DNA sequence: TGTGCCACCAGCAGAGATCTAGTGCAGGGTACAGATACGCAGTATTTT. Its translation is CATSRDLVQGTDTQYF. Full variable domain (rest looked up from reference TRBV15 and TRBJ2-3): DAMVIQNPRYQVTQFGKPVTLSCSQTLNHNVMYWYQQKSSQAPKLLFHYYDKDFNNEADTPDNFQSRRPNTSFCFLDIRSPGLGDTAMYLCATSRDLVQGTDTQYFGPGTRLTVL.